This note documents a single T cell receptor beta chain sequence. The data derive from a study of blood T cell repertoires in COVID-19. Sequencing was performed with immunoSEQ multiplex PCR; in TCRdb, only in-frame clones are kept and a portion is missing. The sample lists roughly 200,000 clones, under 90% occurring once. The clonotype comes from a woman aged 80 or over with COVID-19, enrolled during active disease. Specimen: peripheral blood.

CDR3: CASSYGTGGEPQHF. CDR3 bases: TGTGCCAGCAGTTACGGAACAGGCGGGGAGCCCCAGCATTTT. V usage is TRBV6-2 or TRBV6-3 and J usage is TRBJ1-5; perhaps TRBD1 as D (5 bases). Germline-derived CDR1 and CDR2 are MNHEY and SVGEGT. Trimming removed 2 bases at V and 8 bases at J, with 13 bases between. This CDR3 region has 14 residues.